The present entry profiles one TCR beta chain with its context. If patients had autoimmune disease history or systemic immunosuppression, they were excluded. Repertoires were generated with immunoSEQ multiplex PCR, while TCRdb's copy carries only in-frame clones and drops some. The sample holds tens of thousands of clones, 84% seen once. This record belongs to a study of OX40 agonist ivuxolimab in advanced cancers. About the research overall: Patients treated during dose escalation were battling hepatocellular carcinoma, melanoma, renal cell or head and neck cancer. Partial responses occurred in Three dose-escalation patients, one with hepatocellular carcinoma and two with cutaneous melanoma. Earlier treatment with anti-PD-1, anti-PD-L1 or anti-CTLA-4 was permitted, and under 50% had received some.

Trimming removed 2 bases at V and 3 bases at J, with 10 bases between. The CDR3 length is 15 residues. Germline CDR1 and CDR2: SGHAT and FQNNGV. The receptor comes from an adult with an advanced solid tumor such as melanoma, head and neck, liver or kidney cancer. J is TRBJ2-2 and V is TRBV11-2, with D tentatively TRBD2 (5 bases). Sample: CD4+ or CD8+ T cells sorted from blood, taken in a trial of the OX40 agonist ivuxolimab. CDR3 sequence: CASSLSGSDTGELFF. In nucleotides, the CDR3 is TGTGCCAGCAGCTTATCTGGGAGTGACACCGGGGAGCTGTTTTTT.